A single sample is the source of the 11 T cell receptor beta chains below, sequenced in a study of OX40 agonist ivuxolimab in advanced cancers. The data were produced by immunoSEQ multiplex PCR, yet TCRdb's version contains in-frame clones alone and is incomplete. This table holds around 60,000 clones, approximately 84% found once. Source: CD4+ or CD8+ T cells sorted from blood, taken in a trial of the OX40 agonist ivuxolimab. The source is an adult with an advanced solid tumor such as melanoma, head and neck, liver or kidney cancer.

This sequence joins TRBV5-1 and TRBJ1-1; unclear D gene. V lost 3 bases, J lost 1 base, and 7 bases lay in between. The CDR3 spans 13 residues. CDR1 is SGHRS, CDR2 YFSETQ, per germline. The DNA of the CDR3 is TGCGCCAGCAGCTCAGGACCGAACACTGAAGCTTTCTTT. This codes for CASSSGPNTEAFF.

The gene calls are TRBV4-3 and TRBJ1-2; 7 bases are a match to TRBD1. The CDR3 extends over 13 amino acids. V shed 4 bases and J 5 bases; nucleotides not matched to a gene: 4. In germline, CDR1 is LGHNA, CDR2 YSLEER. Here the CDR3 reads CASSRQGLYGYTF. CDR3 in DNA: TGCGCCAGCAGCCGACAGGGACTTTATGGCTACACCTTC.

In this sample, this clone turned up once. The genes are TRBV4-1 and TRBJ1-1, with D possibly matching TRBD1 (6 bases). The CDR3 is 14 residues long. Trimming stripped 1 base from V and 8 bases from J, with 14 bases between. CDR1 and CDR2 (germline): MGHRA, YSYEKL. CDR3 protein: CASSQARTAGEAFF. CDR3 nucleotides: TGCGCCAGCAGCCAAGCCCGGACAGCAGGCGAAGCTTTCTTT.

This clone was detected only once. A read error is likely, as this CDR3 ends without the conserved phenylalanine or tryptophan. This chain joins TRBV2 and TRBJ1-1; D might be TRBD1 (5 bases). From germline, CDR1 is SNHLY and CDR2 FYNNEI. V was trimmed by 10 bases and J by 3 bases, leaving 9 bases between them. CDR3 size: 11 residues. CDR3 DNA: TGTGCCACTCTAGGGGACACTGAAGCTTTCCTT. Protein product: CATLGDTEAFL.

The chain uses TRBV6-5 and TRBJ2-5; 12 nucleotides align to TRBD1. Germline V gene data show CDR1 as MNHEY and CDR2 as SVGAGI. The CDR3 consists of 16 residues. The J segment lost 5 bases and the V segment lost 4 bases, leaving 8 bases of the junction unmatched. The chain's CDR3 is CASSSRDRGRTETQYF. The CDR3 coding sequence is TGTGCCAGCAGTTCCCGGGACAGGGGGCGCACGGAGACCCAGTACTTC.

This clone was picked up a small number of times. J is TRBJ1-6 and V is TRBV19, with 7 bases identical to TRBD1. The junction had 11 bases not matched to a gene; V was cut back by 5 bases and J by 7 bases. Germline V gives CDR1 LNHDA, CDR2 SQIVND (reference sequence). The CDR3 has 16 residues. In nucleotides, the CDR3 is TGTGCCAGTAGTCCTACCCCGGGACAGATAAATTCACCCCTCCACTTT. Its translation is CASSPTPGQINSPLHF.

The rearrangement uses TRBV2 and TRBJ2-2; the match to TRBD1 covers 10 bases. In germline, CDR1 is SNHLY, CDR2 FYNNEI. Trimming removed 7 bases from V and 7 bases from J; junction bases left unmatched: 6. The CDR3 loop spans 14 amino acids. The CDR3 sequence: CASTRDRGGGELFF. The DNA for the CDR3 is TGTGCCAGCACCCGGGACAGGGGCGGCGGGGAGCTGTTTTTT.

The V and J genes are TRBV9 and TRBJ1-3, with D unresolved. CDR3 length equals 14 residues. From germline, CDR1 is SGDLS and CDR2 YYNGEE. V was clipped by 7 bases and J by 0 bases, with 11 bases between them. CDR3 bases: TGTGCCAGCTCCACTGTCGTCTCTGGAAACACCATATATTTT. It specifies CASSTVVSGNTIYF.

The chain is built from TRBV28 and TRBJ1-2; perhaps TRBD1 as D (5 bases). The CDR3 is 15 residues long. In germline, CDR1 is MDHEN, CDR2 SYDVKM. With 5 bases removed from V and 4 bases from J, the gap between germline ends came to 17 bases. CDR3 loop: CASSGPVRGSYGYTF. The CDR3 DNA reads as TGTGCCAGCAGTGGGCCCGTGCGGGGGAGCTATGGCTACACCTTC.

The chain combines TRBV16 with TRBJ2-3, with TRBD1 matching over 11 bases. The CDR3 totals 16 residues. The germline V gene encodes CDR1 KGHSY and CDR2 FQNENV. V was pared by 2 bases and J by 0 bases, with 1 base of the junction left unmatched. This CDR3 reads CASSQGQGASTDTQYF. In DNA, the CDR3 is TGTGCCAGCAGCCAAGGACAGGGGGCGAGCACAGATACGCAGTATTTT.

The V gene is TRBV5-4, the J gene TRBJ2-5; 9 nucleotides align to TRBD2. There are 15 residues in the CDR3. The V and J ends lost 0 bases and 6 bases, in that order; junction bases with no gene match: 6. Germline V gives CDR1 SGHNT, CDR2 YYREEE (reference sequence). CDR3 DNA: TGTGCCAGCAGCTTGGATAGCGGGGGCCCGAAGACCCAGTACTTC. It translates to CASSLDSGGPKTQYF.